Listed here are 8 T cell receptor beta chains from one sample, sequenced in a study of blood T cell repertoires in COVID-19. Profiling relied on immunoSEQ multiplex PCR, and the TCRdb table lists in-frame clones only, not all of them. In the table there are a few hundred thousand clones, 87% of which are singletons. Material for sequencing was peripheral blood. These receptors were obtained from a woman aged 45 to 65 who had recovered from COVID-19.

With respect to this clone: The junction and the germline gene differ at one end; a read error may be behind it. The chain links TRBV11-3 to TRBJ2-2, with a possible D match to TRBD1 (5 bases). This CDR3 has 13 amino acids. In germline, CDR1 is SGHNT, CDR2 YENEEA. Here the CDR3 DNA reads TGTGCCAGCAGCGTAGACAGCGCCGGGGAGCTGTTTTTT. Amino acids: CASSVDSAGELFF.

V is TRBV9 and J is TRBJ2-5, with unresolved D. Deletions cut 0 bases from V and 3 bases from J, with 6 bases between. The germline V gene has CDR1 SGDLS and CDR2 YYNGEE. The CDR3 has 13 amino acids. Here the CDR3 reads CASSVVPEETQYF. Here the CDR3 DNA reads TGTGCCAGCAGCGTAGTACCAGAAGAGACCCAGTACTTC. The full variable domain, in which reference TRBV9 and TRBJ2-5 provide the parts outside the CDR3, is DSGVTQTPKHLITATGQRVTLRCSPRSGDLSVYWYQQSLDQGLQFLIQYYNGEERAKGNILERFSAQQFPDLHSELNLSSLELGDSALYFCASSVVPEETQYFGPGTRLLVL.

This chain links TRBV7-9 with TRBJ2-1; a possible D gene is TRBD2 (6 bases). The CDR3 loop spans 14 amino acids. CDR1 is SEHNR, CDR2 FQNEAQ, per germline (reference sequence). Trimming cost V 2 bases and J 4 bases, with 9 bases left between them. CDR3 region: CASSLLGRYNEQFF. The CDR3 DNA is TGTGCCAGCAGCTTACTAGGGAGGTACAATGAGCAGTTCTTC.

J is TRBJ2-7 and V is TRBV11-3, with 9 bases lining up with TRBD2. The CDR3 has 13 residues. V was clipped by 5 bases and J by 5 bases; unmatched bases: 4. CDR1 SGHNT and CDR2 YENEEA come from the germline V gene. Here the CDR3 DNA reads TGTGCCAGCAGCATTAGCGGGAGAGACGAGCAGTACTTC. It encodes CASSISGRDEQYF.

This clone was detected only a few times. This sequence joins TRBV24-1 and TRBJ2-2; D ambiguous. Germline CDR1 and CDR2: KGHDR and SFDVKD. The CDR3 has 14 amino acids. Trimming took off 7 bases at V and 2 bases at J, with 10 bases between the two ends. The CDR3: CATRGDINTGELFF. DNA of the CDR3: TGTGCCACCAGGGGCGACATCAACACCGGGGAGCTGTTTTTT.

The chain employs TRBV29-1 and TRBJ2-1; 10 nucleotides match TRBD2. Germline V CDR1 and CDR2: SQVTM, ANQGSEA. J gave up 6 bases and V 7 bases, and 3 bases lay outside the gene matches. The CDR3 runs 12 residues. Written as DNA, the CDR3 is TGCAGCGCTGGACTAGCGGCCAATGAGCAGTTCTTC. Translation gives CSAGLAANEQFF.

The chain links TRBV6-5 to TRBJ1-1; 10 positions match TRBD1. J was trimmed by 4 bases and V by 5 bases; bases with no gene match: 1. Germline CDR1 and CDR2: MNHEY and SVGAGI. The CDR3 runs to 13 residues. The CDR3 sequence is CASSRTGGTEAFF. The CDR3 bases are TGTGCCAGCAGTCGGACAGGGGGCACTGAAGCTTTCTTT.

The genes are TRBV10-3 and TRBJ2-5; the match to TRBD2 covers 7 bases. V gave up 2 bases and J gave up 5 bases; unmatched junction bases: 5. Germline CDR1 and CDR2: ENHRY and SYGVKD. The CDR3 covers 14 residues. The CDR3 here is CAISEIVGGETQYF. The CDR3 DNA follows: TGTGCCATCAGTGAGATCGTCGGGGGGGAGACCCAGTACTTC.